This T cell receptor (beta chain) is drawn from a study of regulatory dendritic cells for organ transplantation. Libraries were prepared by immunoSEQ multiplex PCR; TCRdb keeps only in-frame clonotypes and omits some of them. The sample has roughly 35,000 clones; 85% to 90% are singletons. V was cut by 9 bases and J by 4 bases, with 10 bases left in between. Looked up from germline, CDR1 is LNHDA and CDR2 is SQIVND (reference sequence). The length of the CDR3 is 12 residues. Sequenced sample: naive CD4+ T cells from blood. Stated subset: CD45RA+ naive T cells. The chain links TRBV19 to TRBJ1-5, with D possibly matching TRBD1 (6 bases). The source is a human donor in good health. The CDR3 region has the DNA TGTGCCAGCGTTCAGGGGAATCAGCCCCAGCATTTT. This encodes CASVQGNQPQHF.